Sequencing of this T cell receptor (beta chain) was carried out in a study of OX40 agonist ivuxolimab in advanced cancers. The assay was immunoSEQ multiplex PCR, and TCRdb's table has in-frame clones only and misses some. The sample contains around 39,000 clones, more than 60% of which appear only once. Deletions cut 1 base from V and 3 bases from J, with 22 bases between. The CDR3 runs 18 residues. Germline V gene sequence: CDR1 SGHTA, CDR2 FQGNSA. The sample was CD4+ or CD8+ T cells sorted from blood, taken in a trial of the OX40 agonist ivuxolimab. The origin of this receptor is an adult with an advanced solid tumor such as melanoma, head and neck, liver or kidney cancer. V gene TRBV7-2 combines with J gene TRBJ2-7, with D possibly matching TRBD2 (5 bases). CDR3 DNA: TGTGCCAGCAGCTTAGAAACCCCGGGAAGGGTTTCTGACTACGAGCAGTACTTC. Residues: CASSLETPGRVSDYEQYF.